This paragraph covers one T cell receptor (beta chain) sequence. Its antigen is still unknown. Second-dose intervals of approximately 4 or approximately 12 weeks were pooled. These data come from a study of T cell responses to AZD1222 COVID-19 vaccine. The CDR3 extends over 14 amino acids. The ends were cut back, 5 bases at V and 0 bases at J, with 11 bases in the middle. Germline V CDR1 and CDR2: LNHDA, SQIVND (reference sequence). Clones were sequenced by immunoSEQ multiplex PCR, and TCRdb holds only the in-frame ones, with some missing. The table includes 110,000 or so clones, 86% detected once. Study observations and caveats: As reported, nearly half of all spike-specific TCRs target variant regions that are unmutated. Baseline testing showed seropositivity in only six AZD1222 recipients.

The sample in question was peripheral blood, obtained 28 days after the second AZD1222 dose. The chain is built from TRBV19 and TRBJ2-7, with D perhaps assigned TRBD1 or TRBD2 (5 bases each). The source is an adult who received the AZD1222 COVID-19 vaccine. Written as DNA, the CDR3 is TGTGCCAGTAGTGGCCGGGACGGCTCCTACGAGCAGTACTTC. It is translated as CASSGRDGSYEQYF.